This T cell receptor beta chain emerged from a study of T cell repertoires in cytomegalovirus infection. About the study: Matching HLA type, along with CMV infection, was indicated by public TCR beta signatures. General study results and limits: HLA-C-restricted CMV-specific TCR beta clonotypes prevailed in the ex vivo response. Summed frequency of public TCR beta families distinguished CMV carriers with the relevant HLA.

MiXCR, run by TCRdb on the reads, gives a single entry per CDR3 protein. Here the sample spans some 220,000 distinct CDR3 sequences, around 6.6% being singletons. V was cut by 0 bases and J by 3 bases, with 14 bases left in between. Germline CDR1 LNHNV, CDR2 YYDKDF (reference sequence). The CDR3 covers 16 residues. Comments on this clonotype: Its antigen is unidentified.

The clonotype was recovered from a human donor in good health (CMV status not recorded). Some clones in this sample may be carry-over from other donors' samples. The specimen was PBMCs. The rearrangement links TRBV15 to TRBJ1-2, with D perhaps matching TRBD1 (5 bases). The CDR3 is CATSRDATDTHYGYTF. Here the CDR3 DNA reads TGTGCCACCAGCAGAGATGCTACGGACACCCACTATGGCTACACCTTC. The complete variable domain, with remaining parts taken from reference TRBV15 and TRBJ1-2, reads DAMVIQNPRYQVTQFGKPVTLSCSQTLNHNVMYWYQQKSSQAPKLLFHYYDKDFNNEADTPDNFQSRRPNTSFCFLDIRSPGLGDTAMYLCATSRDATDTHYGYTFGSGTRLTVV.